This T cell receptor beta chain was found in a study of blood T cell repertoires in COVID-19 (dated by TCRdb to 2018 to 2020). About the study as a whole: Samples from collaborators originated in the United States, Italy and Spain and spanned both the acute and convalescent phases of COVID-19. The prospective study material was composed of cDNA or gDNA derived from T cells, B-cell-depleted T cells, or PBMCs. The dataset comprised deeply sampled blood TCRbeta repertoires from subjects exposed to, actively infected with, or recovered from COVID-19. The repertoires were made available in a free public database intended to serve as a resource for research on the immune response to SARS-CoV-2. Samples were obtained from the ongoing ImmuneRACE study (first 160 participants) and from some 1,200 subjects provided by 6 global collaborators. The sample metadata nearly always contained a de-identified subject ID, COVID-19 status, age in years and sex. HLA class I and class II types, where available, came from metadata supplied by the sample provider rather than from assay-based typing. The investigation overall reported the following: Clinical and demographic metadata were provided uncurated, with the amount varying by source and participant.

TCRbeta CDR3 regions were amplified from genomic DNA by means of the immunoSEQ Assay, a bias-controlled multiplex PCR. The original methods were these. Within the assay, amplification of reference gene primers was used to estimate how many nucleated cells each sample contained. Sequence reads were collapsed and filtered to measure the absolute abundance of every unique TCRbeta CDR3 rearrangement. For each sample, productive Simpson clonality was calculated by taking the square root of Simpson's diversity index across productive rearrangements. Imported from immuneACCESS, the table was reduced by TCRdb to in-frame sequences with V and J called. These copies leave out some clones; in studies compared against another copy, an unresolved V gene accounts for under half, and the cause of the remainder is not known. V and J calls and clone size are as listed in that table; D and trimming were resolved from the DNA. The sample records 150,000 or so clones, about 90% of which are singletons. Together, the top ten hold approximately 0.55% of the sample.

The collaborating institutions used their own protocols to collect whole blood in K2EDTA tubes. For TCRbeta analysis, collaborator samples were shipped as frozen whole blood, as isolated PBMCs, or as DNA extracted from either sample type. In regard to this clone: No antigen is known for it. Base qualities are missing; no much larger clone stands one base away.

Inclusive of the bounding cysteine and phenylalanine, the CDR3 is 15 residues long. The read is trimmed to its CDR3 DNA, 45 bases read in frame from base 1. The receptor was derived from a man aged 50 or older with acute or convalescent COVID-19. This chain is built from TRBV21-1 and TRBJ1-5; the table's TRBD1 call for D was not verified on the DNA. TRBV21-1 is an annotated pseudogene. Sequencing input: peripheral blood. The CDR3 is CASSTRQGTYQPQHF. The sequence in DNA is TGTGCCAGCAGCACCCGACAGGGGACCTATCAGCCCCAGCATTTT.